This T cell receptor beta chain was sequenced during a study of shared clonotypes between healthy human individuals. CDR3 length equals 11 residues. V lost 6 bases and J lost 12, with 12 bases in between. Germline values: CDR1 MGHDK, CDR2 SYGVNS. Study conclusions and caveats: Relative to memory subsets, naive subsets generally showed larger estimated richness.

To note about this clone: The antigen is not known.

Sequencing was performed with immunoSEQ multiplex PCR; in TCRdb, only in-frame clones are kept and a portion is missing. The sample carries about 710,000 clones, around 73% recorded once. Material for sequencing was memory CD4+ T cells sorted from blood. Documented subset: CD45RA-negative fraction. V and J are TRBV25-1 and TRBJ1-5; D perhaps matches TRBD1 (5 bases). This clonotype was obtained from a woman in her thirties in good health. CDR3 region: CASRKDGHQHF. The DNA of the CDR3 is TGTGCCAGCAGAAAGGACGGACACCAGCATTTT.